The text below deals with one T cell receptor (beta chain). Method: immunoSEQ multiplex PCR; TCRdb's copy keeps in-frame clones and lacks some. The sample has tens of thousands of clones; around 90% are singletons. All trial patients relapsed after autologous stem cell transplantation. The record originates from a study of PD-1 blockade in classical Hodgkin lymphoma. This CDR3 is built from 12 residues. Germline CDR1 reads GTSNPN; CDR2 reads SVGIG (reference sequence). Trimming shortened V by 5 bases and J by 6 bases, and 12 bases separated the two germline ends. Sequencing was performed on peripheral blood mononuclear cells (PBMCs), taken at baseline. This receptor was obtained from a human donor with classical Hodgkin lymphoma. The rearrangement uses TRBV30 and TRBJ2-3; D ambiguous. The CDR3, as DNA: TGTGCCTGGTCTGATCGGACCGATACGCAGTATTTT. This sequence encodes CAWSDRTDTQYF.